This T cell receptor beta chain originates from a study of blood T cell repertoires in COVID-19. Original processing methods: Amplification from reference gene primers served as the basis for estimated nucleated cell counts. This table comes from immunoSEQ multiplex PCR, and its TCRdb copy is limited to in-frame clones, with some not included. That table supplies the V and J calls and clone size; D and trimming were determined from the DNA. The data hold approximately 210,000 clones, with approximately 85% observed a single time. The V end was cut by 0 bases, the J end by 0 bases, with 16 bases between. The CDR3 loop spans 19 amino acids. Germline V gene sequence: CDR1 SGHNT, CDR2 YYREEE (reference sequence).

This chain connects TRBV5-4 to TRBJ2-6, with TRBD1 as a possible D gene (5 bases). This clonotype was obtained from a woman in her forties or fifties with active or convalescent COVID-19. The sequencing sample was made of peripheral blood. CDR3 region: CASSLGSFQGRSGANVLTF. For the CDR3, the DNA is TGTGCCAGCAGCTTGGGGTCCTTTCAGGGTCGCTCTGGGGCCAACGTCCTGACTTTC.